Below are 8 T cell receptor beta chains sequenced from a single sample in a study of T cells after yellow fever vaccination. TCRdb reprocessed the 5' RACE reads with MiXCR, giving one entry per CDR3 protein. The repertoire holds 300,000 to 350,000 distinct CDR3 sequences, with approximately 4% as singletons. Sequencing was performed on PBMCs, taken 15 days after the yellow fever booster vaccination. Receptors were obtained from a man between 18 and 35 years old who received the YFV17D yellow fever vaccine.

This clonotype occurred many times. The chain employs TRBV6-6 and TRBJ2-3; D might be TRBD1 or TRBD2, each matching 5 bases. Germline V lookup: CDR1 MNHNY, CDR2 SVGAGI (reference sequence). V lost 0 bases to trimming and J lost 1 base, with 14 bases between them. The CDR3 is made up of 17 amino acids. The CDR3 reads CASSYSRVRDGTDTQYF. CDR3 nucleotide sequence: TGTGCCAGCAGTTACTCGAGAGTCCGGGACGGCACAGATACGCAGTATTTT.

This clonotype was detected a few times. The genes are TRBV7-2 and TRBJ2-2; weak D call: TRBD1 (6 bases). Trimming took off 7 bases at V and 7 bases at J, with 16 bases between the two ends. Germline V lookup: CDR1 SGHTA, CDR2 FQGNSA. This CDR3 region has 14 residues. For the CDR3, the DNA is TGTGCCAGCACGTTCAGGGGCTCAAGCGGGGAGCTGTTTTTT. This sequence encodes CASTFRGSSGELFF.

The sample holds many counts of this clonotype. The rearrangement uses TRBV6-5 and TRBJ2-3; no clear D. CDR1 is MNHEY and CDR2 is SVGAGI in the germline V gene. The CDR3 spans 15 residues. The ends were cut back, 0 bases at V and 0 bases at J, with 7 bases in the middle. CDR3 sequence reads: CASSYSGSSTDTQYF. In DNA, the CDR3 is TGTGCCAGCAGTTACTCGGGGTCTAGCACAGATACGCAGTATTTT.

This clonotype was observed at least ten times. V usage is TRBV4-2 and J usage is TRBJ2-2; 7 positions agree with TRBD2. The CDR3 extends over 16 amino acids. Germline values: CDR1 LGHNA, CDR2 YNFKEQ. With V trimmed by 2 bases and J by 7 bases, 10 bases remained unmatched. The CDR3 DNA follows: TGTGCCAGCAGCCAATGGGGTTCGACGGGAGGCGGGGAGCTGTTTTTT. This sequence encodes CASSQWGSTGGGELFF.

This clonotype was seen only a few times. The chain has TRBV7-2 and TRBJ2-5, with 8 bases lining up with TRBD2. CDR1 is SGHTA and CDR2 is FQGNSA in the germline V gene. This CDR3 region has 14 residues. Germline trimming cut 4 bases from V and 4 bases from J; bases unmatched to any gene: 5. CDR3 protein: CASSSREGGETQYF. The CDR3 DNA reads TGTGCCAGCAGCTCCCGGGAGGGGGGAGAGACCCAGTACTTC.

This clonotype turned up a few times. This chain joins TRBV7-9 and TRBJ1-4, with a possible D match to TRBD1 (5 bases). Trimming pared 5 bases from V and 8 bases from J, leaving 18 bases between. This CDR3 contains 15 residues. CDR1 is SEHNR, CDR2 FQNEAQ, per germline (reference sequence). CDR3: CASSPSGTVGEKLFF. The CDR3 coding sequence is TGTGCCAGCAGCCCATCCGGGACCGTAGGAGAAAAACTGTTTTTT.

The genes are TRBV15 and TRBJ2-3; D unclear. This CDR3 contains 14 residues. Germline V gene lookup returns CDR1 LNHNV and CDR2 YYDKDF (reference sequence). Trimming took off 2 bases at V and 3 bases at J, with 9 bases between the two ends. CDR3 protein: CATSRRSETDTQYF. The CDR3 nucleotides are TGTGCCACCAGCAGACGGTCAGAAACAGATACGCAGTATTTT.

The chain carries TRBV20-1 and TRBJ1-2; D is uncertain. The CDR3 loop spans 12 amino acids. V was clipped by 3 bases and J by 8 bases, with 13 bases between them. Germline V lookup: CDR1 DFQATT, CDR2 SNEGSKA (reference sequence). The CDR3 sequence is CSASRQAHGYTF. The CDR3 nucleotides are TGCAGTGCTAGTCGGCAGGCGCACGGCTACACCTTC.